The 26 T cell receptor beta chains below were found in one sample sequenced in a study of T-cell memory formation after mild COVID-19. TCRdb re-derived calls from the 5' RACE reads in MiXCR, one entry per CDR3 protein. This table holds some 210,000 distinct CDR3 sequences, 10% found once. Sequenced input: PBMCs or a T cell subset sorted from them (not recorded which). The receptor set was obtained from a man aged 18-30 years who had mild COVID-19 (a few samples of this study predate the infection). Cell type and time point are not known.

This clonotype appeared a few times. The V gene is TRBV27, the J gene TRBJ2-3, with TRBD2 matching over 10 bases. The CDR3 has 16 residues. The junction had 3 bases not matched to a gene; V was cut back by 2 bases and J by 1 base. Germline assignment: CDR1 MNHEY and CDR2 SMNVEV (reference sequence). The CDR3 is CASSLTSGKGTDTQYF. The CDR3 coding sequence is TGTGCCAGCAGTTTAACTAGCGGGAAAGGCACAGATACGCAGTATTTT.

The chain joins TRBV3-1 to TRBJ2-7; 10 bases map to TRBD2. The germline V gene encodes CDR1 LGHDT and CDR2 YNNKEL (reference sequence). The CDR3 is made up of 16 amino acids. With 0 bases clipped from V and 3 bases from J, the junction kept 5 bases outside the gene matches. The CDR3 DNA sequence: TGTGCCAGCAGCCAAGATGGTACTAGCGGGGACTACGAGCAGTACTTC. This codes for CASSQDGTSGDYEQYF.

This clonotype was observed a handful of times. J is TRBJ2-7 and V is TRBV12-5, with D maybe TRBD2 (7 bases). This CDR3 contains 15 residues. Trimming left V 7 bases short and J 1 base short, with 17 bases between. Germline CDR1 reads LGHNT; CDR2 reads FRNRAP. The CDR3 loop reads CASVRGGAISYEQYV. The CDR3 region has the DNA TGTGCTAGTGTTCGTGGGGGGGCCATATCCTACGAGCAGTACGTC.

This clonotype was recorded only once. This rearrangement joins TRBV7-2 to TRBJ2-3, with D perhaps TRBD2 (6 bases). CDR1 and CDR2 from the germline V gene are SGHTA and FQGNSA. This CDR3 contains 13 residues. Trimming shortened V by 7 bases and J by 4 bases, and 12 bases separated the two germline ends. The CDR3 reads CASTPGGSDTQYF. CDR3 sequence (DNA): TGTGCCAGCACCCCCGGGGGTTCAGATACGCAGTATTTT.

This clonotype showed up many times. This CDR3 is CASSRRSSGNTIYF. The DNA of the CDR3 is TGTGCCAGCAGCAGGAGGTCCTCTGGAAACACCATATATTTT. This chain links TRBV12-3 or TRBV12-4 with TRBJ1-3; no definite D call. This CDR3 has 14 amino acids. Trimming removed 6 bases at V and 0 bases at J, with 9 bases between.

In its sample, this clonotype was seen a few times. The chain joins TRBV30 to TRBJ2-7; 9 nucleotides line up with TRBD1. CDR1 and CDR2 (germline): GTSNPN, SVGIG (reference sequence). J gave up 2 bases and V 3 bases, and 8 bases lay outside the gene matches. CDR3 length equals 15 residues. CDR3 in amino acids: CAWRETGGIPYEQYF. For the CDR3, the DNA is TGTGCCTGGAGGGAAACAGGGGGCATCCCCTACGAGCAGTACTTC.

V is TRBV7-9 and J is TRBJ2-5, with D uncertain. Germline CDR1 is SEHNR and CDR2 is FQNEAQ (reference sequence). V was shortened by 4 bases and J by 5 bases, with 17 bases between the two germline ends. This CDR3 has 15 residues. The CDR3 sequence is CASSYARTLGETQYF. Here the CDR3 DNA reads TGTGCCAGCAGCTACGCCAGAACGCTGGGGGAGACCCAGTACTTC.

The chain recombines TRBV4-1 with TRBJ1-5, with a weak D call TRBD1 (5 bases). The CDR3 length is 14 residues. The V gene's germline CDR1 is MGHRA and CDR2 YSYEKL. V was clipped by 1 base and J by 7 bases, with 11 bases between them. The CDR3 DNA sequence: TGCGCCAGCAGCCAAGGGGGACCCAGACAGCCCCAGCATTTT. Encoded protein: CASSQGGPRQPQHF.

V gene TRBV7-2 combines with J gene TRBJ1-3; D is ambiguous. Germline V CDR1 and CDR2: SGHTA, FQGNSA. The ends were cut back, 3 bases at V and 0 bases at J, with 12 bases in the middle. The CDR3 is made up of 16 amino acids. CDR3 in amino acids: CASSLTGIRSGNTIYF. DNA for the CDR3: TGTGCCAGCAGCTTGACCGGGATCCGCTCTGGAAACACCATATATTTT. The full variable domain, rest sourced from reference TRBV7-2 and TRBJ1-3, is GAGVSQSPSNKVTEKGKDVELRCDPISGHTALYWYRQSLGQGLEFLIYFQGNSAPDKSGLPSDRFSAERTGGSVSTLTIQRTQQEDSAVYLCASSLTGIRSGNTIYFGEGSWLTVV.

V is TRBV28 and J is TRBJ1-4; D not resolved. The CDR3 spans 14 residues. Germline values: CDR1 MDHEN, CDR2 SYDVKM. V dropped 2 bases and J dropped 4 bases, with 8 bases sitting between them. Written as DNA, the CDR3 is TGTGCCAGCAGTTTAAGAAGTATTAATGAAAAACTGTTTTTT. This gives the protein CASSLRSINEKLFF.

This clonotype came up a few times. This chain uses TRBV20-1 with TRBJ2-1, with 11 positions matching TRBD2. CDR1 DFQATT and CDR2 SNEGSKA come from the germline V gene (reference sequence). With 3 bases clipped from V and 9 bases from J, the junction kept 10 bases outside the gene matches. The CDR3 covers 15 residues. The CDR3 here is CSARAHLAGGREQFF. The CDR3 nucleotides read TGCAGTGCTAGGGCTCATTTAGCGGGGGGGCGTGAGCAGTTCTTC.

A note on this clonotype: This sequence may be a read error, since a much larger clone differs from it by one base. The rearrangement uses TRBV5-1 and TRBJ1-5; D unclear. Per germline, CDR1 SGHRS and CDR2 YFSETQ. V was clipped by 5 bases and J by 1 base, with 7 bases between them. This CDR3 is built from 13 residues. This CDR3 is CASRFGSNQPQHF. The CDR3 DNA reads TGCGCCAGCAGATTTGGGAGCAATCAGCCCCAGCATTTT. Full variable domain (remainder filled in from reference TRBV5-1 and TRBJ1-5): KAGVTQTPRYLIKTRGQQVTLSCSPISGHRSVSWYQQTPGQGLQFLFEYFSETQRNKGNFPGRFSGRQFSNSRSEMNVSTLELGDSALYLCASRFGSNQPQHFGDGTRLSIL.

The chain is built from TRBV4-1 and TRBJ2-1; D tentatively fits TRBD1 or TRBD2 (5 bases each). V was shortened by 2 bases and J by 6 bases, with 23 bases between the two germline ends. Germline V gives CDR1 MGHRA, CDR2 YSYEKL. The CDR3 has 18 residues. This CDR3 reads CASSQQDIGTSIRNEQFF. The CDR3 coding sequence is TGCGCCAGCAGCCAACAAGATATCGGGACCAGCATCCGCAATGAGCAGTTCTTC.

This sequence joins TRBV20-1 and TRBJ2-3; 8 nucleotides match TRBD2. The V gene's germline CDR1 is DFQATT and CDR2 SNEGSKA (reference sequence). V shed 6 bases, J shed 3 bases, and the junction held 8 bases outside the gene matches. The CDR3 runs to 14 residues. The CDR3 nucleotides read TGCAGTGCAATAAGCGGACTAGCAACAGATACGCAGTATTTT. This sequence encodes CSAISGLATDTQYF.

This CDR3 is CASSLDRVGITEAFF. For the CDR3, the DNA is TGTGCCAGCAGTTTAGACAGGGTCGGAATAACTGAAGCTTTCTTT. V is TRBV12-3 or TRBV12-4 and J is TRBJ1-1; a weak D match, TRBD1 (6 bases). Trimming left V 1 base short and J 5 bases short, with 14 bases between. The CDR3 length is 15 residues.

This chain uses TRBV12-3 or TRBV12-4 with TRBJ2-7; D is uncertain. V lost 3 bases, J lost 9 bases, and 9 bases lay in between. The CDR3 loop spans 11 amino acids. CDR3 bases: TGTGCCAGCAGTTTTGAATATGGGCAGTACTTC. Translating gives CASSFEYGQYF.

This clonotype was recorded a few times. The rearrangement joins TRBV7-2 to TRBJ1-4, with D perhaps TRBD1 (5 bases). Germline V lookup: CDR1 SGHTA, CDR2 FQGNSA. V lost 5 bases and J lost 8, with 15 bases in between. The CDR3 is 14 amino acids. CDR3 nucleotides: TGTGCCAGCAGCATGACAGTGACGATCGAAAAACTGTTTTTT. Translated, it gives CASSMTVTIEKLFF.

This clonotype was seen a handful of times. This chain links TRBV10-3 with TRBJ2-1; no reliable D call. This CDR3 contains 13 residues. Germline CDR1 is ENHRY and CDR2 is SYGVKD. With 0 bases removed from V and 7 bases from J, the gap between germline ends came to 7 bases. The CDR3 DNA reads TGTGCCATCAGTGAGTCGATGGTGAATGAGCAGTTCTTC. It translates to CAISESMVNEQFF.

This clonotype was seen ten or more times. The V call is TRBV7-2, the J call TRBJ2-2, with D perhaps matching TRBD2 (5 bases). Trimming pared 1 base from V and 3 bases from J, leaving 9 bases between. This CDR3 has 15 amino acids. Germline CDR1 reads SGHTA; CDR2 reads FQGNSA. CDR3 in DNA: TGTGCCAGCAGCTTAGGGACGGGGTACACCGGGGAGCTGTTTTTT. Translating gives CASSLGTGYTGELFF. Full variable domain (remainder filled in from reference TRBV7-2 and TRBJ2-2): GAGVSQSPSNKVTEKGKDVELRCDPISGHTALYWYRQSLGQGLEFLIYFQGNSAPDKSGLPSDRFSAERTGGSVSTLTIQRTQQEDSAVYLCASSLGTGYTGELFFGEGSRLTVL.

This clonotype was observed a handful of times. This CDR3 reads CASSLVVDSHTGELFF. The CDR3 nucleotides read TGCGCCAGCAGCTTGGTAGTTGACAGTCACACCGGGGAGCTGTTTTTT. V gene TRBV5-1 combines with J gene TRBJ2-2; possibly TRBD1 for D (5 bases). Germline-derived CDR1 and CDR2 are SGHRS and YFSETQ. The CDR3 is 16 amino acids. Trimming stripped 0 bases from V and 3 bases from J, with 12 bases between. Full variable domain (outside the CDR3, taken from reference TRBV5-1 and TRBJ2-2): KAGVTQTPRYLIKTRGQQVTLSCSPISGHRSVSWYQQTPGQGLQFLFEYFSETQRNKGNFPGRFSGRQFSNSRSEMNVSTLELGDSALYLCASSLVVDSHTGELFFGEGSRLTVL.

The chain carries TRBV9 and TRBJ2-3, with TRBD2 identical over 11 bases. There are 21 residues in the CDR3. CDR1 and CDR2 from the germline V gene are SGDLS and YYNGEE. The trim removed 0 bases at V and 5 bases at J, leaving 20 bases unmatched. This chain's CDR3 is CASSVGTGKWNSGGARDTQYF. The CDR3 DNA sequence: TGTGCCAGCAGCGTAGGCACGGGGAAATGGAATAGCGGGGGGGCCCGAGATACGCAGTATTTT. The full variable domain, with the rest looked up from reference TRBV9 and TRBJ2-3, is DSGVTQTPKHLITATGQRVTLRCSPRSGDLSVYWYQQSLDQGLQFLIQYYNGEERAKGNILERFSAQQFPDLHSELNLSSLELGDSALYFCASSVGTGKWNSGGARDTQYFGPGTRLTVL.

J is TRBJ2-2 and V is TRBV5-1; TRBD1 agrees at 9 bases. CDR3 length: 15 amino acids. Germline V CDR1 and CDR2: SGHRS, YFSETQ. The junction had 5 bases not matched to a gene; V was cut back by 2 bases and J by 6 bases. The CDR3 bases are TGCGCCAGCAGCTTTGGGGACAGGGATCCCGGGGAGCTGTTTTTT. It specifies CASSFGDRDPGELFF.

This clonotype has a handful of counts. The V call is TRBV29-1, the J call TRBJ1-2; 7 bases fit TRBD1. The CDR3 loop spans 12 amino acids. Germline CDR1 reads SQVTM; CDR2 reads ANQGSEA. Losses at the gene ends were 4 bases for V and 2 bases for J; bases not matched to a gene: 1. CDR3 residues: CSVVRGNYGYTF. CDR3 DNA sequence: TGCAGCGTTGTCAGGGGGAACTATGGCTACACCTTC.

The V and J genes are TRBV6-5 and TRBJ1-1; D possibly corresponds to TRBD1 (6 bases). With 2 bases removed from V and 11 bases from J, the gap between germline ends came to 9 bases. Germline CDR1 and CDR2: MNHEY and SVGAGI. The CDR3 is 11 amino acids. The CDR3 region is CASSYGDKAFF. As DNA, the CDR3 is TGTGCCAGCAGTTACGGGGACAAGGCTTTCTTT.

V usage is TRBV6-2 or TRBV6-3 and J usage is TRBJ2-4; 7 bases match TRBD1. The germline V gene has CDR1 MNHEY and CDR2 SVGEGT. The CDR3 spans 19 residues. V trimming: 7 bases; J trimming: 0 bases; junction bases outside the gene matches: 18. The chain's CDR3 is CASTTAGTATLLAKNIQYF. CDR3 coding DNA: TGTGCCAGCACCACCGCCGGGACAGCAACTCTTCTAGCCAAAAACATTCAGTACTTC.

In DNA form, the CDR3 reads TGTGCCACCAGCAGAGATTGGGGGATGGGAGAGACCCAGTACTTC. Translated: CATSRDWGMGETQYF. The chain joins TRBV15 to TRBJ2-5; D possibly matches TRBD1 or TRBD2 (5 bases each). V was trimmed by 0 bases and J by 4 bases, leaving 12 bases between them. Germline V lookup: CDR1 LNHNV, CDR2 YYDKDF (reference sequence). The CDR3 consists of 15 residues.